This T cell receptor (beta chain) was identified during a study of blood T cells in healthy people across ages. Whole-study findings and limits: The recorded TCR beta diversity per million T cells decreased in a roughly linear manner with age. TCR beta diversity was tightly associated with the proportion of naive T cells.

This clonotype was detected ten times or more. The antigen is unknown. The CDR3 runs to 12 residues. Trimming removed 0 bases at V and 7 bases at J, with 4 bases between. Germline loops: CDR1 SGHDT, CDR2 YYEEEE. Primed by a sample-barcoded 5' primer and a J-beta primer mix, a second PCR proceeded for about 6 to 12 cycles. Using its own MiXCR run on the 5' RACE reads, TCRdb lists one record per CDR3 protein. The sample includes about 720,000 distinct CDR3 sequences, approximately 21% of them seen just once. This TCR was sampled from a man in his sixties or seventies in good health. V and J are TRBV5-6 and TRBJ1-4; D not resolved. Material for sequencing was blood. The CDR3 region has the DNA TGTGCCAGCAGCTTGGGATTTGAAAAACTGTTTTTT. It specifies CASSLGFEKLFF.